This TCR beta chain is from a study of blood T cell repertoires in COVID-19. Data came from immunoSEQ multiplex PCR; TCRdb stores just in-frame clones and leaves some out. Found here are just under 45,000 clones, 75% to 90% of them singletons; the top ten hold approximately 23%. Germline V gene data show CDR1 as SEHNR and CDR2 as FQNEAQ (reference sequence). CDR3 length: 15 residues. The trim removed 5 bases at V and 5 bases at J, leaving 11 bases unmatched. V is TRBV7-9 and J is TRBJ1-1, with TRBD1 identical over 7 bases. The receptor was isolated from a woman of 80 years or more in a cohort sampled during active or convalescent COVID-19. The sequenced material came from peripheral blood. This CDR3 is CASSHQTGLVTEAFF. As DNA, the CDR3 is TGTGCCAGCAGCCACCAGACAGGGTTGGTGACTGAAGCTTTCTTT.